These 5 T cell receptor beta chains came from one sample sequenced in a study of blood T cell repertoires in COVID-19. Data came from immunoSEQ multiplex PCR; TCRdb stores just in-frame clones and leaves some out. This sample has around 180,000 clones, with approximately 83% found just once. The sequenced material came from peripheral blood. These receptors were collected from a human donor in a cohort sampled during active COVID-19.

This clone was picked up one time. The chain recombines TRBV6-5 with TRBJ2-7; D possibly corresponds to TRBD2 (6 bases). Trimming shortened V by 4 bases and J by 2 bases, and 12 bases separated the two germline ends. This CDR3 has 14 amino acids. Germline V gene lookup returns CDR1 MNHEY and CDR2 SVGAGI. The CDR3 loop reads CASSSRSGTYEQYF. The CDR3, as DNA: TGTGCCAGCAGTTCCCGTAGCGGTACCTACGAGCAGTACTTC.

The chain employs TRBV4-3 and TRBJ1-1; no clear D. Germline CDR1 is LGHNA and CDR2 is YSLEER. Trimming took off 1 base at V and 0 bases at J, with 9 bases between the two ends. This CDR3 comprises 15 residues. The CDR3 spells CASSQVNTVNTEAFF. As DNA, the CDR3 is TGCGCCAGCAGCCAAGTAAACACCGTGAACACTGAAGCTTTCTTT.

The gene calls are TRBV7-8 and TRBJ1-5; no clear D. The V end lost 1 base, the J end lost 0 bases, and 10 bases lay between the germline ends. In germline, CDR1 is SGHVS, CDR2 FQNEAQ. The CDR3 length is 16 residues. Written as DNA, the CDR3 is TGTGCCAGCAGCTTAGAGGCGGTCTATAGCAATCAGCCCCAGCATTTT. This encodes CASSLEAVYSNQPQHF.

This chain connects TRBV5-5 to TRBJ2-5; tentatively, D is TRBD2 (5 bases). V was pared by 5 bases and J by 3 bases, with 5 bases between. CDR3 size: 11 residues. Germline CDR1 and CDR2: SGHKS and YYEKEE (reference sequence). CDR3 DNA sequence: TGTGCCAGCAGGCGGGAAGAGACCCAGTACTTC. The encoded protein is CASRREETQYF.

This clone was seen a handful of times. The V and J genes are TRBV28 and TRBJ2-2, with D possibly being TRBD1 (6 bases). Germline CDR1 reads MDHEN; CDR2 reads SYDVKM. The CDR3 covers 14 residues. V was cut by 6 bases and J by 6 bases, with 14 bases left in between. DNA for the CDR3: TGTGCCAGCAGCAGAACAGGGTTCCCCGGGGAGCTGTTTTTT. Its translation is CASSRTGFPGELFF. Full variable domain (remainder filled in from reference TRBV28 and TRBJ2-2): DVKVTQSSRYLVKRTGEKVFLECVQDMDHENMFWYRQDPGLGLRLIYFSYDVKMKEKGDIPEGYSVSREKKERFSLILESASTNQTSMYLCASSRTGFPGELFFGEGSRLTVL.